One sample yielded the 13 T cell receptor beta chains listed below, sequenced in a study of patients and donors after allogeneic stem cell transplantation. TCRdb re-analysed the RT-PCR reads in MiXCR, keeping a single row per CDR3 protein. The sample gives 150,000 to 250,000 distinct CDR3 sequences, around 41% of which show up once; 33% is in the top ten. Sequencing used blood, either unsorted or a sorted T cell fraction (not recorded which). All receptors come from a human donor who was either an allogeneic HSCT recipient or a stem cell or donor lymphocyte infusion donor (not recorded which). It is not recorded whose cells these are; they may come from a transplant donor.

J is TRBJ1-5 and V is TRBV5-8, with D hard to call. Germline loops: CDR1 SGHTS, CDR2 YDEGEE. The CDR3 has 13 amino acids. V was shortened by 0 bases and J by 6 bases, with 7 bases between the two germline ends. CDR3 sequence (DNA): TGTGCCAGCAGCTTGGAGGGCAGTCAGCCCCAGCATTTT. Translating it yields CASSLEGSQPQHF. The complete variable domain, with remaining parts taken from reference TRBV5-8 and TRBJ1-5, reads EAGVTQSPTHLIKTRGQQATLRCSPISGHTSVYWYQQALGLGLQFLLWYDEGEERNRGNFPPRFSGRQFPNYSSELNVNALELEDSALYLCASSLEGSQPQHFGDGTRLSIL.

This clonotype was seen more than once but under ten times. The chain employs TRBV7-2 and TRBJ1-1, with D unresolved. V lost 5 bases and J 11 bases, leaving 21 bases between the germline ends. CDR1 is SGHTA and CDR2 is FQGNSA in the germline V gene. This CDR3 is built from 14 residues. CDR3 DNA: TGTGCCAGCAGCCACCCGAAAAGTCAAGCGAGGGCTTTCTTT. As protein: CASSHPKSQARAFF.

This clonotype came up a few times. V and J are TRBV29-1 and TRBJ2-3; D is ambiguous. This CDR3 contains 12 residues. CDR1 is SQVTM and CDR2 is ANQGSEA in the germline V gene. V lost 3 bases, J lost 1 base, and 5 bases lay in between. The chain's CDR3 is CSVDGGTDTQYF. Written as DNA, the CDR3 is TGCAGCGTTGATGGGGGCACAGATACGCAGTATTTT.

The rearrangement links TRBV7-2 to TRBJ1-1; TRBD1 matches 10 bases. The CDR3 has 15 amino acids. V was clipped by 1 base and J by 4 bases; unmatched bases: 3. Germline CDR1 SGHTA, CDR2 FQGNSA. The CDR3, as DNA: TGTGCCAGCAGCTTAGAGGGACAGGGGAGCACTGAAGCTTTCTTT. This codes for CASSLEGQGSTEAFF.

By sample fraction, this clonotype is large. J is TRBJ1-1 and V is TRBV19, with unresolved D. The CDR3 has 12 residues. Looked up from germline, CDR1 is LNHDA and CDR2 is SQIVND (reference sequence). V dropped 3 bases and J dropped 14 bases, with 16 bases sitting between them. The CDR3 DNA follows: TGTGCCAGTAGTATCGAACGACAACCTCTCTTCTTT. As protein: CASSIERQPLFF.

The V gene is TRBV5-6, the J gene TRBJ1-2; TRBD1 matches at 7 bases. Germline-derived CDR1 and CDR2 are SGHDT and YYEEEE. The CDR3 extends over 16 amino acids. Unmatched junction bases numbered 15, after V lost 6 bases and J lost 4 bases. The CDR3 loop is CASIPRRDSQFYGYTF. The CDR3 coding sequence is TGTGCCAGCATCCCTCGGCGGGACAGTCAATTCTATGGCTACACCTTC.

The chain couples TRBV5-1 to TRBJ1-1; D unresolved. V was cut by 0 bases and J by 3 bases, with 6 bases left in between. Germline lookup yields CDR1 SGHRS and CDR2 YFSETQ. The CDR3 has 13 residues. The CDR3 DNA sequence: TGCGCCAGCAGCTTGGAGGACGACACTGAAGCTTTCTTT. Translated: CASSLEDDTEAFF.

This clonotype was picked up a small number of times. The chain employs TRBV27 and TRBJ1-2, with a weak D call TRBD1 (5 bases). CDR3 length equals 14 residues. The ends were cut back, 4 bases at V and 3 bases at J, with 12 bases in the middle. Per germline, CDR1 MNHEY and CDR2 SMNVEV (reference sequence). Here the CDR3 DNA reads TGTGCCAGCAGTTCGGACAAAGGGGACTATGGCTACACCTTC. It translates to CASSSDKGDYGYTF.

The chain employs TRBV5-1 and TRBJ1-1; perhaps TRBD1 as D (6 bases). The CDR3 consists of 16 residues. Looked up from germline, CDR1 is SGHRS and CDR2 is YFSETQ. V lost 6 bases, J lost 5 bases, and 23 bases lay in between. CDR3 DNA: TGCGCCAGCACCCAAATGGGGCGGGGGCCTGGAACTGAAGCTTTCTTT. Translated, it gives CASTQMGRGPGTEAFF.

The chain uses TRBV5-1 and TRBJ2-7; D is ambiguous. Trimming took off 2 bases at V and 0 bases at J, with 9 bases between the two ends. This CDR3 comprises 14 residues. From germline, CDR1 is SGHRS and CDR2 YFSETQ. The CDR3 DNA is TGCGCCAGCAGCTTAGGCAGGCACTCCTACGAGCAGTACTTC. This sequence encodes CASSLGRHSYEQYF.

This chain connects TRBV3-1 to TRBJ2-3; D is unclear. The germline V and J ends were trimmed by 4 bases and 1 base, with 6 bases remaining between them. The CDR3 is 13 amino acids. The germline V gene encodes CDR1 LGHDT and CDR2 YNNKEL (reference sequence). The DNA for the CDR3 is TGTGCCAGCAGCCCGCACCGCACAGATACGCAGTATTTT. The encoded protein is CASSPHRTDTQYF.

The chain has TRBV4-1 and TRBJ2-2; 7 bases map to TRBD2. The V and J ends lost 0 bases and 0 bases, in that order; junction bases with no gene match: 4. CDR1 and CDR2 (germline): MGHRA, YSYEKL. The CDR3 runs 17 residues. CDR3 in DNA: TGCGCCAGCAGCCAAGATTCGAGCGGGGCGAACACCGGGGAGCTGTTTTTT. Translating it yields CASSQDSSGANTGELFF.

This clonotype was recorded many times. This chain links TRBV5-1 with TRBJ1-1; unclear D gene. CDR3 size: 15 residues. The V end lost 0 bases, the J end lost 2 bases, and 11 bases lay between the germline ends. CDR1 is SGHRS and CDR2 is YFSETQ in the germline V gene. The CDR3 region has the DNA TGCGCCAGCAGCTTGGACGGCATGGGTAACACTGAAGCTTTCTTT. As protein: CASSLDGMGNTEAFF.